This T cell receptor (beta chain) was documented in a study of T cell changes during pregnancy in multiple sclerosis. Profiled with immunoSEQ multiplex PCR; TCRdb holds only in-frame clones, not every one. The sample holds 60,000 to 65,000 clones; around 91% are singletons and the top ten take more than 2%. This clone was counted between two and nine times. The sequences come from peripheral blood, collected in the second trimester of pregnancy. The TCR was taken from a female donor in good health, enrolled as a control in a pregnancy study.

As DNA, the CDR3 is TGTGCCACCCAAACCGGGACAGGGAGCGAGCAGTACTTC. Its protein product is CATQTGTGSEQYF. This rearrangement joins TRBV19 to TRBJ2-7; 9 bases align to TRBD1. The J segment lost 6 bases and the V segment lost 10 bases, leaving 10 bases of the junction unmatched. Germline CDR1 reads LNHDA; CDR2 reads SQIVND (reference sequence). CDR3 length equals 13 residues.